This entry describes one T cell receptor beta chain. This entry belongs to a study of blood T cell repertoires in COVID-19. TCRdb's copy holds only in-frame clones and misses some; the assay was immunoSEQ multiplex PCR. The repertoire consists of some 300,000 clones, with approximately 88% occurring once and the leading ten covering about 1%. This CDR3 is 14 amino acids long. Trimming shortened V by 0 bases and J by 6 bases, and 11 bases separated the two germline ends. Per germline, CDR1 LNHNV and CDR2 YYDKDF (reference sequence). The TCR comes from a woman aged 25 to 45 who had recovered from COVID-19. Sequences were obtained from PBMCs or T cells enriched from blood (not recorded which). The chain links TRBV15 to TRBJ1-2; a weak D match, TRBD1 (5 bases). The CDR3 loop reads CATSRDLQGDGYTF. As DNA, the CDR3 is TGTGCCACCAGCAGAGATCTGCAGGGTGATGGCTACACCTTC.